This T cell receptor (beta chain) was captured in a study of T cell changes during pregnancy in multiple sclerosis (dated by TCRdb to the late 2010s). Broadly, across the study: The study looked at changes in the T cell repertoire across pregnancy in women with multiple sclerosis.

Trimming takes 2 bases from V and 0 bases from J, and the germline ends sit 10 bases apart. The CDR3 goes from the cysteine to the phenylalanine over 15 residues. Only the CDR3 DNA stays, 45 bases, in frame from base 1. From a lookup of the germline V gene, CDR1 and CDR2 are SGDLS and YYNGEE. The sample holds a few counts of this clone. Its cognate antigen has yet to be identified. The input lacks base qualities; no much larger clone sits a single base away. Library creation used the immunoSEQ multiplex PCR assay. TCRdb obtained this table from immuneACCESS and retained in-frame rearrangements with V and J assigned. These tables miss some clones; where compared with another copy, unresolved V genes account for less than half of the shortfall, and the remainder is unexplained. The table for this sample lists around 57,000 clones; around 91% of them were counted only once. The ten largest account for about 2.2% of the sample.

The chain is assembled from TRBV9 and TRBJ2-3, with TRBD2 as a weak D call on 7 bases. The specimen comprised peripheral blood, sampled in the third trimester of pregnancy. The receptor comes from a female donor in good health, enrolled as a control in a pregnancy study. The CDR3 in this case is CASSVRGGSTDTQYF. The DNA sequence reads TGTGCCAGCAGCGTGAGGGGGGGAAGCACAGATACGCAGTATTTT.